The next 19 T cell receptor beta chains were all read from a single sample in a study of T cells in Graves' hyperthyroidism and ophthalmopathy (dated by TCRdb to 2018 to 2020). Libraries were constructed by multiplex PCR. Reads for this sample came from an Illumina HiSeq 2000. The TCR beta CDR3 regions were amplified from the RNA transcripts. For the first round of RT-PCR on the TCR CDR3, the HTBI primer set was used together with the Qiagen OneStep RT-PCR kit. TCRdb trimmed public reads at Q25 via fastp, called clones via MiXCR and kept in-frame beta chains. Identical CDR3 proteins give one entry, which carries the most common genes and DNA. In all, the sample holds fewer than 800,000 distinct CDR3 sequences, and approximately 16% of those were seen once. Clones ranked in the top ten supply around 8.1% of the sample. Sample: blood. The origin of the receptors is a man younger than 35 with Graves' hyperthyroidism.

The chain carries TRBV19 and TRBJ2-7; D is unclear. The CDR3 runs 13 residues. Germline-derived CDR1 and CDR2 are LNHDA and SQIVND (reference sequence). V lost 2 bases and J lost 3, with 8 bases in between. CDR3 residues: CASSILGNYEQYF. The CDR3 coding sequence is TGTGCCAGTAGTATATTAGGGAACTACGAGCAGTACTTC.

This clonotype occurred a few times. The rearrangement links TRBV7-6 to TRBJ2-7; 11 bases map to TRBD2. Trimming took 3 bases from V and 2 from J; bases not matched to a gene: 6. Germline CDR1 is SGHVS and CDR2 is FNYEAQ. The CDR3 contains 16 residues. CDR3 loop: CASSLLAGGPPYEQYF. CDR3 DNA sequence: TGTGCCAGCAGCTTGCTAGCGGGAGGTCCCCCCTACGAGCAGTACTTC.

The V gene is TRBV7-9, the J gene TRBJ1-2, with D possibly TRBD1 on 6 matching bases. Trimming stripped 4 bases from V and 8 bases from J, with 17 bases between. This CDR3 is 14 amino acids long. Germline loops: CDR1 SEHNR, CDR2 FQNEAQ (reference sequence). The DNA for the CDR3 is TGTGCCAGCAGCTCTTCCCAGGGGAGTGCGGGCTACACCTTC. Translation gives CASSSSQGSAGYTF.

This clonotype was observed at least ten times. The genes are TRBV28 and TRBJ2-1, with D uncertain. Looked up from germline, CDR1 is MDHEN and CDR2 is SYDVKM. This CDR3 comprises 13 residues. V lost 2 bases and J 9 bases, leaving 11 bases between the germline ends. This chain's CDR3 is CASSLARLGEQFF. CDR3 DNA: TGTGCCAGCAGTTTAGCTAGGTTGGGTGAGCAGTTCTTC.

This clonotype was seen repeatedly, ten times or more. This rearrangement joins TRBV12-3 or TRBV12-4 to TRBJ2-7; D tentatively fits TRBD1 or TRBD2 (5 bases each). V dropped 6 bases and J dropped 5 bases, with 11 bases sitting between them. The CDR3 runs to 12 residues. The CDR3 nucleotides are TGTGCCAGCAGAGAGGGGTTGGACGAGCAGTACTTC. It codes for CASREGLDEQYF.

This clonotype has only a few counts. The V call is TRBV12-3 or TRBV12-4, the J call TRBJ2-2, with 9 bases lining up with TRBD2. V lost 5 bases, J lost 5 bases, and 3 bases stayed unmatched. The CDR3 contains 14 residues. In nucleotides, the CDR3 is TGTGCCAGCAGTACGGCGGGGGGGACCGGGGAGCTGTTTTTT. Its protein product is CASSTAGGTGELFF.

This clonotype was observed many times. The genes are TRBV2 and TRBJ1-5; D remains unclear. There are 12 residues in the CDR3. Trimming removed 3 bases from V and 6 bases from J, with 6 bases in between. Looked up from germline, CDR1 is SNHLY and CDR2 is FYNNEI. CDR3 nucleotide sequence: TGTGCCAGCAGTGAGGTCCGTCAGCCCCAGCATTTT. Protein product: CASSEVRQPQHF.

This clonotype was counted many times. The chain combines TRBV20-1 with TRBJ2-1; TRBD2 is a possible D gene (6 bases). In germline, CDR1 is DFQATT, CDR2 SNEGSKA (reference sequence). Between the trimmed V and J ends, which lost 0 bases and 4 bases, there was a span of 10 bases. The CDR3 contains 14 residues. The CDR3: CSARDRGTYNEQFF. The CDR3, as DNA: TGCAGTGCTAGAGATCGCGGGACTTACAATGAGCAGTTCTTC.

This clonotype was observed many times. V usage is TRBV28 and J usage is TRBJ2-1, with D possibly matching TRBD2 (6 bases). Germline V lookup: CDR1 MDHEN, CDR2 SYDVKM. The germline V and J ends were trimmed by 6 bases and 6 bases, with 18 bases remaining between them. The CDR3 has 15 amino acids. As DNA, the CDR3 is TGTGCCAGCAGCTGGGAGGTGCGCGGAATCAATGAGCAGTTCTTC. Translated, it gives CASSWEVRGINEQFF.

Worth noting for this clonotype: One end of the junction varies from germline; a read error may be responsible. The genes are TRBV27 and TRBJ1-1, with 8 bases matching TRBD1. Germline CDR1 reads MNHEY; CDR2 reads SMNVEV (reference sequence). The CDR3 covers 13 residues. The CDR3 nucleotides read TGTACCAGCAGTATGACAGGGGTCACTGAAGCTTTCTTT. The encoded protein is CTSSMTGVTEAFF.

This clonotype showed up many times. The chain employs TRBV2 and TRBJ1-2, with a possible D match to TRBD1 (5 bases). The CDR3 extends over 18 amino acids. CDR1 SNHLY and CDR2 FYNNEI come from the germline V gene. V was shortened by 6 bases and J by 0 bases, with 23 bases between the two germline ends. DNA for the CDR3: TGTGCCAGCAGGAAGGGGTTCGGCGGGGCAACTCCTAACTATGGCTACACCTTC. Translated: CASRKGFGGATPNYGYTF.

This clonotype was recorded many times. The V and J genes are TRBV2 and TRBJ1-2; D is uncertain. In germline, CDR1 is SNHLY, CDR2 FYNNEI. The CDR3 extends over 12 amino acids. V lost 6 bases, J lost 3 bases, and 8 bases lay in between. Here the CDR3 reads CASSGRYYGYTF. In nucleotides, the CDR3 is TGTGCCAGCAGCGGACGGTACTATGGCTACACCTTC.

This chain joins TRBV6-5 and TRBJ1-4, with D possibly being TRBD1 (5 bases). Between the trimmed V and J ends, which lost 0 bases and 8 bases, there was a span of 13 bases. The CDR3 length is 15 residues. The germline V gene has CDR1 MNHEY and CDR2 SVGAGI. CDR3 sequence: CASSYSRGVDEKLFF. The CDR3 nucleotides read TGTGCCAGCAGTTACTCGAGAGGGGTGGACGAAAAACTGTTTTTT.

The genes are TRBV7-8 and TRBJ2-2; TRBD2 agrees at 13 bases. The CDR3 is made up of 17 amino acids. Trimming removed 3 bases from V and 3 bases from J; junction bases left unmatched: 4. Germline-derived CDR1 and CDR2 are SGHVS and FQNEAQ. The CDR3 region has the DNA TGTGCCAGCAGCTTCCTTGGACTAGCGGGAGACACCGGGGAGCTGTTTTTT. It specifies CASSFLGLAGDTGELFF. Drawing the rest from reference TRBV7-8 and TRBJ2-2, the complete variable domain is GAGVSQSPRYKVAKRGQDVALRCDPISGHVSLFWYQQALGQGPEFLTYFQNEAQLDKSGLPSDRFFAERPEGSVSTLKIQRTQQEDSAVYLCASSFLGLAGDTGELFFGEGSRLTVL.

On this clonotype: Being one base from a much bigger clone, this may be a read error. The chain has TRBV19 and TRBJ2-7, with 8 bases matching TRBD1. CDR1 and CDR2 (germline): LNHDA, SQIVND (reference sequence). This CDR3 has 13 residues. CDR3 region: CGSNPGGTGEQYF. The CDR3 DNA reads TGTGGCAGTAACCCAGGGGGCACAGGCGAGCAGTACTTC.

In its sample, this clonotype was seen a few times. This chain uses TRBV4-1 with TRBJ2-5; the D gene is possibly TRBD2 (6 bases). This CDR3 has 14 amino acids. Germline-derived CDR1 and CDR2 are MGHRA and YSYEKL. The V gene lost 0 bases and the J gene lost 4 bases, with 9 bases spanning the gap. CDR3 nucleotides: TGCGCCAGCAGCCAAGAACTAGCCATAGAGACCCAGTACTTC. This encodes CASSQELAIETQYF.

This clonotype was picked up many times. The gene calls are TRBV7-3 and TRBJ2-7; TRBD1 matches at 8 bases. CDR3 length equals 15 residues. The germline V gene encodes CDR1 SGHTA and CDR2 FQGTGA. Trimming took 2 bases from V and 1 from J; bases not matched to a gene: 4. The CDR3 sequence is CASSLWGDRSYEQYF. The CDR3 DNA reads as TGTGCCAGCAGCTTATGGGGGGACAGGTCCTACGAGCAGTACTTC.

This clonotype was seen more than once but under ten times. This rearrangement joins TRBV5-5 to TRBJ2-1; D may correspond to TRBD1 or TRBD2 (5 bases each). The CDR3 spans 15 residues. Germline V lookup: CDR1 SGHKS, CDR2 YYEKEE (reference sequence). V lost 7 bases to trimming and J lost 7 bases, with 21 bases between them. CDR3 nucleotides: TGTGCCAGCGCCCCTGAGGGGCCCACCCCAAATGAGCAGTTCTTC. This gives the protein CASAPEGPTPNEQFF.

In the case of this clonotype: A much larger clone sits a single nucleotide away, making a read error possible. CDR3 region: CASSGDRGRGRNQPRHF. Here the CDR3 DNA reads TGTGCCAGCAGTGGGGACAGGGGTCGGGGGAGGAATCAGCCCCGGCATTTT. The rearrangement joins TRBV2 to TRBJ1-5; 10 nucleotides agree with TRBD1. Germline V CDR1 and CDR2: SNHLY, FYNNEI. CDR3 length: 17 residues.